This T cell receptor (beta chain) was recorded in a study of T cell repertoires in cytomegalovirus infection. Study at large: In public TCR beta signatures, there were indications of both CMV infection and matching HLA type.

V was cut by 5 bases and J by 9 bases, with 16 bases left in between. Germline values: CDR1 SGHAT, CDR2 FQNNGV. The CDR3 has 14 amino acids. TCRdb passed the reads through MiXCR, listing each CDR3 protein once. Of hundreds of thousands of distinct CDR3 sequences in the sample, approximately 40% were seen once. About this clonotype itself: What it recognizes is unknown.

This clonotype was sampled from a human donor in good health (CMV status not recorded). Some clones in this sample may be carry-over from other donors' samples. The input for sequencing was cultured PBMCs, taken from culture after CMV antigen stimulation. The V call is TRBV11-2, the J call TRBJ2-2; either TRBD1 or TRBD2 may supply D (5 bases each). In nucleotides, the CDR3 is TGTGCCAGCAGCCTAAGAGGGGTTGTCAGGGAGCTGTTTTTT. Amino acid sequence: CASSLRGVVRELFF.